A selection of T cell receptor beta chains follows, all from one sample in a study of CD8+CD57+ T cells in acquired aplastic anemia. TCRdb analysed the reads with MiXCR anew, one entry per CDR3 protein. This sample has 200,000 to 250,000 distinct CDR3 sequences, with 60% to 80% found just once. Sequencing was performed on sorted CD4+, CD8+, or CD8+CD57+ T cells (not recorded which) from PBMCs. The receptors here all came from a human donor with aplastic anemia. The CDR3 runs from the conserved cysteine through the conserved F or W. The D gene is left open where the match is weak. Clone size is given for some rows only: seen once, a few or many times, or a class if the clone is expanded.

>14|-|-|TRBV5-1|TRBJ2-2
CASSLPVNTGELLF
TGCGCCAGCAGCCTTCCCGTTAACACCGGGGAGCTGCTTTTT
>14|-|-|TRBV20-1|TRBJ1-2
CSARDPPPNYGYTF
TGCAGTGCTAGAGATCCTCCTCCTAACTATGGCTACACCTTC
>15|-|-|TRBV7-9|TRBJ1-1
CASSPIQGANTEAFF
TGTGCCAGCAGCCCTATACAGGGTGCCAACACTGAAGCTTTCTTT
>18|many|TRBD2|TRBV5-1|TRBJ2-3
CASSLRPAGGPRPDTQYF
TGCGCCAGCAGCTTGCGGCCGGCGGGGGGGCCTAGGCCAGATACGCAGTATTTT
>14|-|-|TRBV5-1|TRBJ1-2
CASSLEPVNYGYTF
TGCGCCAGCAGCTTAGAGCCGGTTAACTATGGCTACACCTTC
>19|-|TRBD2|TRBV20-1|TRBJ2-3
CSARDGLAGGLGFTDTQYF
TGCAGTGCTAGAGATGGGCTAGCGGGGGGGTTGGGATTCACAGATACGCAGTATTTT
>12|few|TRBD2|TRBV19|TRBJ2-1
CASQFGGGKQFF
TGTGCCAGTCAATTCGGGGGGGGCAAACAGTTCTTC
>19|-|TRBD2|TRBV7-9|TRBJ2-1
CASSLAQRQTGTSLNEQFF
TGTGCCAGCAGCTTAGCGCAACGCCAGACCGGGACTAGCCTCAATGAGCAGTTCTTC
>16|-|TRBD2|TRBV18|TRBJ2-3
CAGSPPELAGSDTQYF
TGTGCCGGCTCACCACCTGAACTAGCGGGCTCAGATACGCAGTATTTT
>14|-|TRBD1|TRBV7-6|TRBJ1-1
CASSWGTDDTEAFF
TGTGCCAGCAGTTGGGGGACAGATGACACTGAAGCTTTCTTT
>12|few|-|TRBV10-3|TRBJ1-2
CAITQDNYGYTF
TGTGCCATCACCCAAGATAACTATGGCTACACCTTC
>12|few|-|TRBV5-6|TRBJ1-4
CASSSIGEKLFF
TGTGCCAGCAGCTCAATAGGTGAAAAACTGTTTTTT
>12|-|-|TRBV29-1|TRBJ1-2
CSVAGAGEGYTF
TGCAGCGTTGCCGGGGCAGGGGAGGGCTACACCTTC
>12|few|-|TRBV7-6|TRBJ2-1
CATSDRWHEQFF
TGTGCCACCAGCGACAGGTGGCATGAGCAGTTCTTC
>13|-|-|TRBV29-1|TRBJ2-1
CSVVGSRDNEQFF
TGCAGCGTTGTAGGTTCTAGAGACAATGAGCAGTTCTTC
>15|-|-|TRBV19|TRBJ1-1
CASSKAGMMDTEAFF
TGTGCCAGTAGTAAGGCAGGAATGATGGACACTGAAGCTTTCTTT
>18|many|TRBD1|TRBV9|TRBJ2-2
CASRSGTGKSSNTGELFF
TGTGCCAGCCGATCCGGGACAGGGAAGTCGAGCAACACCGGGGAGCTGTTTTTT
>15|once|-|TRBV20-1|TRBJ2-7
CSARPSLGGFGEQYF
TGCAGTGCTAGACCTTCACTGGGGGGTTTTGGGGAGCAGTACTTC
>12|-|-|TRBV12-3/TRBV12-4|TRBJ2-7
CASSRGAYEQYF
TGTGCCAGCAGTCGAGGAGCCTACGAGCAGTACTTC
>14|many|TRBD1|TRBV12-5|TRBJ1-2
CASGPGQGADGYTF
TGTGCTAGTGGTCCGGGACAGGGGGCCGATGGCTACACCTTC
>12|-|-|TRBV20-1|TRBJ1-1
CSAPGTNTEAFF
TGCAGTGCTCCCGGGACGAACACTGAAGCTTTCTTT
>14|-|-|TRBV2|TRBJ2-2
CASSVDSFIGELFF
TGTGCCAGCAGTGTCGACAGCTTCATTGGGGAGCTGTTTTTT
>14|-|-|TRBV20-1|TRBJ1-4
CSARDNRVTEKLFF
TGCAGTGCTAGAGATAACAGGGTGACCGAAAAACTGTTTTTT
>14|-|TRBD1|TRBV5-1|TRBJ1-6
CASSLGTDNSPLHF
TGCGCCAGCAGCTTAGGGACAGATAATTCACCCCTCCACTTT
>13|-|-|TRBV5-1|TRBJ2-7
CASSLESAYEQYF
TGCGCCAGCAGCTTGGAGAGCGCCTACGAGCAGTACTTC
>18|once|-|TRBV9|TRBJ2-2
CASRPGDSSLNPTGELFF
TGTGCCAGCAGACCGGGGGACAGCAGTCTGAACCCTACCGGGGAGCTGTTTTTT
>13|-|-|TRBV6-2/TRBV6-3|TRBJ2-3
CASSYPAVDTQYF
TGTGCCAGCAGTTACCCCGCAGTAGATACGCAGTATTTT
>14|few|-|TRBV20-1|TRBJ2-1
CSARDKTGEVEQFF
TGCAGTGCTAGAGATAAGACGGGAGAAGTTGAGCAGTTCTTC
>18|-|-|TRBV7-4|TRBJ2-2
CASSSGRSRWPNTGELFF
TGTGCCAGCAGCTCAGGCAGGTCGCGGTGGCCGAACACCGGGGAGCTGTTTTTT
>13|-|TRBD2|TRBV19|TRBJ2-7
CASQTSDSYEQYF
TGTGCCAGTCAAACTAGCGACTCCTACGAGCAGTACTTC
>15|-|-|TRBV6-6|TRBJ1-3
CASSLRQAAWSTIYF
TGTGCCAGCAGTTTGCGCCAGGCAGCGTGGAGCACCATATATTTT
>13|-|-|TRBV11-3|TRBJ2-7
CASSQAGSYEQYF
TGTGCCAGCAGCCAAGCGGGCTCCTACGAGCAGTACTTC
>16|-|TRBD2|TRBV7-3|TRBJ2-2
CASSWTSGKRTGELFF
TGTGCCAGCTCCTGGACTAGCGGGAAACGGACCGGGGAGCTGTTTTTT
>18|-|-|TRBV25-1|TRBJ2-3
CASSELGDWPKGTDTQYF
TGTGCCAGCAGTGAATTGGGGGACTGGCCCAAGGGCACAGATACGCAGTATTTT
>11|-|-|TRBV2|TRBJ1-4
CASLTAGKLFF
TGTGCCAGCCTGACAGCCGGAAAACTGTTTTTT
>14|-|-|TRBV12-3/TRBV12-4|TRBJ2-1
CASSGLTIYNEQFF
TGTGCCAGTTCCGGACTAACCATCTACAATGAGCAGTTCTTC
>18|-|-|TRBV10-1|TRBJ2-2
CASSGLVEGPISTGELFF
TGCGCCAGCAGTGGCCTCGTGGAGGGGCCCATAAGCACCGGGGAGCTGTTTTTT
>13|once|-|TRBV5-1|TRBJ2-6
CASRLDGANVLTF
TGCGCCAGCAGGCTAGACGGGGCCAACGTCCTGACTTTC
>17|-|TRBD1|TRBV10-3|TRBJ2-2
CAISVRGQGLNTGELFF
TGTGCCATCAGTGTGAGGGGACAGGGACTTAACACCGGGGAGCTGTTTTTT
>12|once|-|TRBV5-6|TRBJ1-2
CASSTWTDGYTF
TGTGCCAGCAGCACCTGGACGGATGGCTACACCTTC
>14|-|-|TRBV9|TRBJ2-7
CASSPPFDISKQYF
TGTGCCAGCAGCCCCCCGTTTGACATTAGCAAGCAGTACTTC
>15|once|-|TRBV7-9|TRBJ2-7
CASSLAQGSFYEQYF
TGTGCCAGCAGCTTAGCGCAGGGGTCCTTTTACGAGCAGTACTTC
>14|-|-|TRBV5-1|TRBJ1-6
CASSLGSDNSPLHF
TGCGCCAGCAGCTTGGGATCGGACAATTCACCCCTCCACTTT
>13|few|-|TRBV7-2|TRBJ2-3
CASSFADTDTQYF
TGTGCCAGCAGCTTTGCGGACACAGATACGCAGTATTTT
>14|-|TRBD2|TRBV12-3/TRBV12-4|TRBJ2-5
CASSLAGGVETQYF
TGTGCCAGCAGTTTAGCGGGAGGGGTGGAGACCCAGTACTTC
>16|few|TRBD1|TRBV10-1|TRBJ1-2
CASSEGQGPFFYGYTF
TGCGCCAGCAGTGAGGGACAGGGGCCTTTCTTCTATGGCTACACCTTC
>12|-|-|TRBV20-1|TRBJ2-3
CSERGGTDTQYF
TGCAGTGAGAGAGGGGGCACAGATACGCAGTATTTT
>17|-|TRBD1|TRBV14|TRBJ1-3
CASSLDDRGRTGNTIYF
TGTGCCAGCAGCCTCGATGACAGGGGTCGTACAGGAAACACCATATATTTT
>13|-|TRBD1|TRBV29-1|TRBJ1-5
CSARTGDNQPQHF
TGCAGCGCAAGGACAGGAGATAATCAGCCCCAGCATTTT
>16|once|-|TRBV2|TRBJ1-1
CASSEGTVVGNTEAFF
TGTGCCAGCAGTGAAGGCACGGTCGTGGGGAACACTGAAGCTTTCTTT
>13|-|-|TRBV7-2|TRBJ1-2
CASSQDVSYGYTF
TGTGCCAGCAGCCAAGATGTGAGCTATGGCTACACCTTC
>15|-|TRBD1|TRBV28|TRBJ2-2
CASSPGQGETGELFF
TGTGCCAGCAGTCCGGGACAGGGGGAGACCGGGGAGCTGTTTTTT
>11|-|-|TRBV29-1|TRBJ1-1
CSSRGNTEAFF
TGCAGCTCCCGGGGGAACACTGAAGCTTTCTTT
>18|-|TRBD2|TRBV7-9|TRBJ2-3
CASSLTTSGGPITDTQYF
TGTGCCAGCAGCCTTACCACTAGCGGGGGGCCAATCACAGATACGCAGTATTTT
>14|-|-|TRBV7-2|TRBJ2-5
CASSLASLMQTQYF
TGTGCCAGCAGCTTAGCGAGCCTAATGCAGACCCAGTACTTC
>14|-|-|TRBV19|TRBJ2-6
CASSDLSGANVLTF
TGTGCCAGTAGTGACCTGAGTGGGGCCAACGTCCTGACTTTC
>16|many|TRBD1|TRBV5-1|TRBJ1-6
CASSLGLTGAGSPLHF
TGCGCCAGCAGCTTGGGCTTGACAGGGGCCGGTTCACCCCTCCACTTT
>15|-|TRBD1|TRBV7-8|TRBJ2-3
CASSFQGVGTDTQYF
TGTGCCAGCAGTTTCCAGGGGGTAGGCACAGATACGCAGTATTTT
>10|-|-|TRBV20-1|TRBJ1-1
CSAGVTEAFF
TGCAGTGCTGGAGTGACTGAAGCTTTCTTT